Listed here are 27 T cell receptor beta chains from one sample, sequenced in a study of shared clonotypes between healthy human individuals. Method: immunoSEQ multiplex PCR; TCRdb's copy keeps in-frame clones and lacks some. The sample has about a million clones; over 60% are singletons. Sequencing was done on a sample of memory CD4+ T cells sorted from blood. Subset denoted: CD45RA-negative fraction. The receptors were gathered from a man younger than 35 in good health.

This chain connects TRBV18 to TRBJ1-6; 8 positions match TRBD1. CDR1 and CDR2 (germline): KGHSH, LQKENI. Trimming took 6 bases from V and 11 from J; bases not matched to a gene: 15. This CDR3 region has 16 residues. This CDR3 reads CASSPDAGTGLPPLHF. As DNA, the CDR3 is TGTGCCAGCTCTCCCGACGCTGGGACAGGCCTTCCACCCCTCCACTTT. Full variable domain (outside the CDR3, taken from reference TRBV18 and TRBJ1-6): NAGVMQNPRHLVRRRGQEARLRCSPMKGHSHVYWYRQLPEEGLKFMVYLQKENIIDESGMPKERFSAEFPKEGPSILRIQQVVRGDSAAYFCASSPDAGTGLPPLHFGNGTRLTVT.

The chain employs TRBV7-9 and TRBJ1-3; no clear D. This CDR3 comprises 15 residues. V was clipped by 5 bases and J by 0 bases, with 11 bases between them. Germline CDR1 and CDR2: SEHNR and FQNEAQ (reference sequence). The CDR3 region is CASSLGLTSGNTIYF. In DNA form, the CDR3 reads TGTGCCAGCAGCCTAGGGTTAACCTCTGGAAACACCATATATTTT.

The V gene is TRBV19, the J gene TRBJ2-7, with a possible D match to TRBD2 (6 bases). V was pared by 2 bases and J by 3 bases, with 14 bases between. Germline V gives CDR1 LNHDA, CDR2 SQIVND (reference sequence). The CDR3 extends over 15 amino acids. The CDR3 sequence is CASSISGSGSYEQYF. CDR3 nucleotide sequence: TGTGCCAGTAGTATAAGCGGGTCTGGCAGCTACGAGCAGTACTTC.

The J gene is TRBJ1-5, the V gene TRBV7-8; 7 nucleotides line up with TRBD1. V shed 3 bases and J 9 bases; nucleotides not matched to a gene: 14. This CDR3 has 16 amino acids. Germline V CDR1 and CDR2: SGHVS, FQNEAQ. The CDR3 DNA reads as TGTGCCAGCAGCTTTGGGACAGCAGAAATCGGGGGGCCCCAGCATTTT. It codes for CASSFGTAEIGGPQHF. The full variable domain, its missing parts supplied by reference TRBV7-8 and TRBJ1-5, is GAGVSQSPRYKVAKRGQDVALRCDPISGHVSLFWYQQALGQGPEFLTYFQNEAQLDKSGLPSDRFFAERPEGSVSTLKIQRTQQEDSAVYLCASSFGTAEIGGPQHFGDGTRLSIL.

The chain recombines TRBV10-2 with TRBJ2-7; no definite D call. V was clipped by 7 bases and J by 5 bases, with 12 bases between them. CDR3 length: 12 residues. CDR1 and CDR2 from the germline V gene are WSHSY and SAAADI. The CDR3 loop reads CASKTTAHEQYF. For the CDR3, the DNA is TGCGCCAGCAAGACGACCGCCCACGAGCAGTACTTC.

This sequence joins TRBV21-1 and TRBJ2-5; the DNA was not compared with TRBD2, the D call given in the table. TRBV21-1 is recorded as a pseudogene. This CDR3 has 15 residues. The chain's CDR3 is CASILSSGGEVTQYF. The CDR3 DNA reads as TGTGCCAGCATCCTTTCTAGCGGGGGAGAGGTGACCCAGTACTTC.

In this sample, this clone turned up a few times. The chain links TRBV30 to TRBJ2-3; 7 bases map to TRBD2. The germline V gene encodes CDR1 GTSNPN and CDR2 SVGIG (reference sequence). CDR3 length: 17 amino acids. Unmatched junction bases numbered 12, after V lost 0 bases and J lost 3 bases. In DNA, the CDR3 is TGTGCCTGGAGTGTTGGGGGTGCGGGAGTGGCAACAGATACGCAGTATTTT. Translated, it gives CAWSVGGAGVATDTQYF.

Regarding this clone: This may be a read error, as it is one base from a much larger clone. Distinct nucleotide sequences in the sample also encode this CDR3. The V call is TRBV23-1, the J call TRBJ2-3; TRBD2 agrees at 11 bases. TRBV23-1 is labeled an ORF, and its function is uncertain. This CDR3 has 18 residues. For the CDR3, the DNA is TGCGCCAGCAGCCAATCGTTGTCTAGCGGGGGGCGGACAGATACGCAGTATTTT. This codes for CASSQSLSSGGRTDTQYF.

This clone was seen a single time. At the DNA level, this CDR3 is encoded by other sequences in the same sample as well. The rearrangement uses TRBV19 and TRBJ1-5; unclear D gene. The germline V gene encodes CDR1 LNHDA and CDR2 SQIVND (reference sequence). V was shortened by 2 bases and J by 5 bases, with 7 bases between the two germline ends. The CDR3 spans 13 residues. The CDR3 is CASSITGYQPQHF. CDR3 bases: TGTGCCAGTAGTATAACTGGATATCAGCCCCAGCATTTT.

CDR3 protein: CASSLGSTSTDTQYF. The DNA of the CDR3 is TGTGCCAGCAGCTTGGGGAGCACTAGCACAGATACGCAGTATTTT. V is TRBV5-6 and J is TRBJ2-3; no definite D call. This CDR3 is built from 15 residues. Per germline, CDR1 SGHDT and CDR2 YYEEEE. V was trimmed by 0 bases and J by 0 bases, leaving 8 bases between them.

The gene calls are TRBV7-9 and TRBJ1-2, with D uncertain. With 6 bases removed from V and 4 bases from J, the gap between germline ends came to 9 bases. The CDR3 contains 12 residues. Germline loops: CDR1 SEHNR, CDR2 FQNEAQ (reference sequence). Here the CDR3 reads CASRGPSYGYTF. DNA of the CDR3: TGTGCCAGCAGAGGGCCCAGCTATGGCTACACCTTC.

V is TRBV5-4 and J is TRBJ2-5, with D perhaps being TRBD1 or TRBD2 (5 bases each). The germline V gene encodes CDR1 SGHNT and CDR2 YYREEE (reference sequence). Between the trimmed V and J ends, which lost 9 bases and 4 bases, there was a span of 22 bases. CDR3 size: 15 residues. The DNA of the CDR3 is TGTGCCACCACGGCCGGCGGTGGGGGTACAGAGACCCAGTACTTC. This encodes CATTAGGGGTETQYF.

The chain combines TRBV5-1 with TRBJ2-1; 9 nucleotides match TRBD1. The junction had 6 bases not matched to a gene; V was cut back by 4 bases and J by 4 bases. The CDR3 extends over 15 amino acids. The germline V gene has CDR1 SGHRS and CDR2 YFSETQ. In DNA, the CDR3 is TGCGCCAGCAGCAAATCGACAGGGGGGTACAATGAGCAGTTCTTC. Translation gives CASSKSTGGYNEQFF.

The V and J genes are TRBV6-5 and TRBJ2-7; D might be TRBD2 (6 bases). The CDR3 spans 13 residues. Germline V CDR1 and CDR2: MNHEY, SVGAGI. Trimming pared 5 bases from V and 3 bases from J, leaving 11 bases between. CDR3 bases: TGTGCCAGCAGTCGCAGGGAGGACTACGAGCAGTACTTC. Protein: CASSRREDYEQYF.

The chain uses TRBV4-1 and TRBJ1-4; a possible D gene is TRBD1 (6 bases). Germline V gives CDR1 MGHRA, CDR2 YSYEKL. The CDR3 consists of 16 residues. The germline V and J ends were trimmed by 1 base and 7 bases, with 16 bases remaining between them. CDR3: CASSQGWAGAGEKLFF. CDR3 nucleotides: TGCGCCAGCAGCCAAGGTTGGGCAGGGGCGGGTGAAAAACTGTTTTTT.

Concerning this clone itself: A far larger clone is only one base removed, so a read error is likely. Additional DNA sequences in this sample encode the identical CDR3. The V call is TRBV7-6, the J call TRBJ2-5, with a possible D match to TRBD2 (7 bases). Germline-derived CDR1 and CDR2 are SGHVS and FNYEAQ. This CDR3 comprises 14 residues. The V end lost 0 bases, the J end lost 8 bases, and 13 bases lay between the germline ends. This CDR3 reads CASSLAAGARTQYF. In DNA form, the CDR3 reads TGTGCCAGCAGCTTAGCGGCGGGGGCAAGAACCCAGTACTTC.

The V gene is TRBV6-1, the J gene TRBJ2-7; 7 positions match TRBD1. Looked up from germline, CDR1 is MNHNS and CDR2 is SASEGT. The CDR3 runs to 15 residues. V was clipped by 6 bases and J by 4 bases; unmatched bases: 12. In DNA form, the CDR3 reads TGTGCCAGCAGCCTCGACAGGGCTACTAATTACGAGCAGTACTTC. Protein product: CASSLDRATNYEQYF.

The V call is TRBV2, the J call TRBJ2-7, with D perhaps given as TRBD1 or TRBD2 (5 bases each). The CDR3 runs 14 residues. CDR1 SNHLY and CDR2 FYNNEI come from the germline V gene. V was trimmed by 3 bases and J by 0 bases, leaving 9 bases between them. For the CDR3, the DNA is TGTGCCAGCAGTGATTGGGGGACCTCCTACGAGCAGTACTTC. Its protein product is CASSDWGTSYEQYF.

This clone occurred once. The chain's CDR3 is CASSRDYFNEQFF. In DNA form, the CDR3 reads TGTGCCAGCAGTCGGGACTATTTCAATGAGCAGTTCTTC. This rearrangement joins TRBV27 to TRBJ2-1, with TRBD2 matching over 7 bases. Germline assignment: CDR1 MNHEY and CDR2 SMNVEV (reference sequence). V was pared by 5 bases and J by 6 bases, with 4 bases of the junction left unmatched. The CDR3 totals 13 residues.

This clone was observed once. Other DNA sequences from this sample encode an identical CDR3 as well. The V and J genes are TRBV6-1 and TRBJ1-6, with unresolved D. There are 17 residues in the CDR3. Germline assignment: CDR1 MNHNS and CDR2 SASEGT. The germline V and J ends were trimmed by 0 bases and 0 bases, with 9 bases remaining between them. The DNA for the CDR3 is TGTGCCAGCAGTGAAGCTCCAGTTAGCTCCTATAATTCACCCCTCCACTTT. Amino acid sequence: CASSEAPVSSYNSPLHF.

CDR3 nucleotides: TGTGCCTGGAGTGGAGTTAACCGGGACAGACTTAATGAAAAACTGTTTTTT. Encoded protein: CAWSGVNRDRLNEKLFF. This rearrangement joins TRBV30 to TRBJ1-4, with TRBD1 matching 7 bases. V was clipped by 1 base and J by 4 bases; unmatched bases: 12. There are 17 residues in the CDR3. Germline lookup yields CDR1 GTSNPN and CDR2 SVGIG (reference sequence). Drawing the rest from reference TRBV30 and TRBJ1-4, the complete variable domain is SQTIHQWPATLVQPVGSPLSLECTVEGTSNPNLYWYRQAAGRGLQLLFYSVGIGQISSEVPQNLSASRPQDRQFILSSKKLLLSDSGFYLCAWSGVNRDRLNEKLFFGSGTQLSVL.

This clone was seen once. The chain uses TRBV7-2 and TRBJ2-1; 8 nucleotides agree with TRBD1. Unmatched junction bases numbered 4, after V lost 5 bases and J lost 7 bases. In germline, CDR1 is SGHTA, CDR2 FQGNSA. The CDR3 contains 13 residues. CDR3 in DNA: TGTGCCAGCAGCATCTACAGGGGGAATGAGCAGTTCTTC. It codes for CASSIYRGNEQFF.

This sequence joins TRBV11-2 and TRBJ2-5; TRBD2 matches at 9 bases. J gave up 5 bases and V 5 bases, and 6 bases lay outside the gene matches. The germline CDR1 and CDR2 sequences are SGHAT and FQNNGV. CDR3 length equals 14 residues. CDR3 bases: TGTGCCAGCAGCCCGACTAGCGGAGGGGAGACCCAGTACTTC. Protein: CASSPTSGGETQYF.

A single count supports this clone. The chain links TRBV7-2 to TRBJ1-5; perhaps TRBD1 as D (5 bases). From germline, CDR1 is SGHTA and CDR2 FQGNSA. V was cut by 2 bases and J by 3 bases, with 8 bases left in between. There are 14 residues in the CDR3. For the CDR3, the DNA is TGTGCCAGCAGCTTAACCAGGGTCAATCAGCCCCAGCATTTT. As protein: CASSLTRVNQPQHF.

The V call is TRBV11-3, the J call TRBJ2-7; 8 bases line up with TRBD2. Germline V gene data show CDR1 as SGHNT and CDR2 as YENEEA. CDR3 length: 13 residues. CDR3 loop: CASSLAPSGFSTV. Here the CDR3 DNA reads TGTGCCAGCAGCTTAGCCCCTAGCGGGTTTTCTACGGTC.

This clone was counted a few times. The chain combines TRBV4-3 with TRBJ2-4, with TRBD1 matching 7 bases. The CDR3 has 16 residues. Germline trimming cut 1 base from V and 3 bases from J; bases unmatched to any gene: 6. Germline CDR1 and CDR2: LGHNA and YSLEER. CDR3 sequence: CASSQVLNRGKNIQYF. The CDR3 DNA reads as TGCGCCAGCAGCCAAGTACTTAACAGGGGCAAAAACATTCAGTACTTC.

V usage is TRBV7-3 and J usage is TRBJ2-7; D gene uncertain. The CDR3 is 14 residues long. The V end lost 1 base, the J end lost 2 bases, and 9 bases lay between the germline ends. From germline, CDR1 is SGHTA and CDR2 FQGTGA. CDR3 sequence (DNA): TGTGCCAGCAGCTTAATGGCGGCGACCTACGAGCAGTACTTC. Amino acid sequence: CASSLMAATYEQYF.